The present TCR beta chain was sequenced within a study of blood T cell repertoires in COVID-19. Data came from immunoSEQ multiplex PCR; TCRdb stores just in-frame clones and leaves some out. This table has about 200,000 clones, around 83% appearing once. In this sample, this clone turned up once. Germline V CDR1 and CDR2: SGHTA, FQGNSA. Trimming cost V 5 bases and J 2 bases; bases outside gene matches: 6. The CDR3 runs to 15 residues. The source is a woman aged 80 or over with acute or convalescent COVID-19. The chain employs TRBV7-2 and TRBJ2-3, with 8 positions matching TRBD1. The sample comprised peripheral blood. The CDR3 region is CASSIRTGITDTQYF. The CDR3 nucleotides are TGTGCCAGCAGCATCAGGACAGGGATCACAGATACGCAGTATTTT.